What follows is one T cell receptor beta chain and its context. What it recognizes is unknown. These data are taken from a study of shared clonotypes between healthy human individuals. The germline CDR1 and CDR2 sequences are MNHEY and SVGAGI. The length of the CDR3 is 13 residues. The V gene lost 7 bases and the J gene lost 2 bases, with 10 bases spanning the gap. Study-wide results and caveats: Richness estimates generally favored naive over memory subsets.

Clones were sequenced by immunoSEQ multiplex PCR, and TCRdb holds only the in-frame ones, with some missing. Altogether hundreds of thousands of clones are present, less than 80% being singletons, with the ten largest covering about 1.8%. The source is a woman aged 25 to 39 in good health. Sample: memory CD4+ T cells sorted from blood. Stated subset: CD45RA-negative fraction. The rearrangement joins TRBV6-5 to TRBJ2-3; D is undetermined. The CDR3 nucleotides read TGTGCCAGCAAACATGGCTCCACAGATACGCAGTATTTT. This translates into CASKHGSTDTQYF.